The 2 T cell receptor beta chains reported below all come from one sample, sequenced in a study of spatial heterogeneity in lung cancer. Time point indicated: sample taken at primary tumor resection. Whole RNA, which was extracted from tumor, nontumor lung tissue or frozen PBMC, was sequenced without any cell sorting. TCRdb processed the 5' RACE reads anew with MiXCR; each CDR3 protein has one entry. The data contain about 38,000 distinct CDR3 sequences, 6.5% to 8.5% of them seen just once; the ten biggest clones take up 25% to 35%. The sample here was PBMCs, taken at surgery. The origin of the receptors is a male donor with early-stage non-small cell lung cancer.

This clonotype came up once. This rearrangement joins TRBV18 to TRBJ1-3; D is undetermined. Germline values: CDR1 KGHSH, CDR2 LQKENI. V lost 2 bases to trimming and J lost 1 base, with 9 bases between them. The CDR3 is 15 amino acids. The CDR3, as DNA: TGTGCCAGCTCACCAGACGGCGCTTCTGGAAACACCATATATTTT. Its translation is CASSPDGASGNTIYF.

There are many counts of this clonotype. The genes are TRBV27 and TRBJ1-2; maybe TRBD1 (6 bases). The CDR3 totals 13 residues. Trimming cost V 4 bases and J 7 bases, with 13 bases left between them. CDR1 is MNHEY and CDR2 is SMNVEV in the germline V gene (reference sequence). Here the CDR3 reads CASSSVGGRGYTF. DNA for the CDR3: TGTGCCAGCAGTTCAGTAGGGGGACGTGGCTACACCTTC.